This T cell receptor beta chain was found in a study of cytomegalovirus exposure and HLA in healthy donors. The trim removed 0 bases at V and 4 bases at J, leaving 4 bases unmatched. Germline V gene sequence: CDR1 KGHSH, CDR2 LQKENI. The length of the CDR3 is 15 residues. Whole-study findings and limits: An analysis was carried out later, and it reportedly showed fewer N-insertions in an Asian-associated ancestry cluster than the roughly 670-donor mean. Most TCR sequences were rare, but some public TCRs occurred in many donors. As a later analysis revealed, most CMV-associated TCR beta chains appeared HLA-restricted.

This clone was seen only a few times. Its antigen is unknown. Primers: 60 Vbeta forward and 13 Jbeta reverse. The protocol was immunoSEQ multiplex PCR, while the TCRdb copy is restricted to in-frame clones and leaves out a portion. The table includes some 190,000 clones, approximately 90% detected once. Sequenced input: PBMCs. This chain joins TRBV18 and TRBJ2-7; 9 nucleotides line up with TRBD1. The sequence was collected from a boy aged 2 to 10 in good health and CMV-seronegative. CDR3 residues: CASSPPQGASYEQYF. The CDR3 nucleotides read TGTGCCAGCTCACCACCACAGGGGGCATCGTACGAGCAGTACTTC.